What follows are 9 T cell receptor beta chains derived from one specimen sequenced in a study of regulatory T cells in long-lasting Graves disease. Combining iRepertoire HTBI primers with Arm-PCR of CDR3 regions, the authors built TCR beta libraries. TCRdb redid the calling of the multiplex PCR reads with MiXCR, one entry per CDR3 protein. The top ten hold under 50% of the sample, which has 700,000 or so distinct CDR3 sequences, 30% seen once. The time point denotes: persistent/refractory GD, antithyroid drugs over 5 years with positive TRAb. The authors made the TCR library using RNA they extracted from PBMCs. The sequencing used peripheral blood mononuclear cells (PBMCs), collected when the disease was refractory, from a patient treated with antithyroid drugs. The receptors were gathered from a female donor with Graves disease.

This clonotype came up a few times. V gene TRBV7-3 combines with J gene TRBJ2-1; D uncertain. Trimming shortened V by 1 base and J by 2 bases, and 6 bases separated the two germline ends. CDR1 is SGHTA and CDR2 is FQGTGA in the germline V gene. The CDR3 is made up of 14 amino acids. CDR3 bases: TGTGCCAGCAGCTTAAGTGGGGCCTACAATGAGCAGTTCTTC. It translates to CASSLSGAYNEQFF.

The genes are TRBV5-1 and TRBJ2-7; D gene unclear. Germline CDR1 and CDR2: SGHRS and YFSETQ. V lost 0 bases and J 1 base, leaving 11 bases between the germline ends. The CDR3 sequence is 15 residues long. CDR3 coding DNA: TGCGCCAGCAGCTTGGGAGAGAACCCTTCCTACGAGCAGTACTTC. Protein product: CASSLGENPSYEQYF.

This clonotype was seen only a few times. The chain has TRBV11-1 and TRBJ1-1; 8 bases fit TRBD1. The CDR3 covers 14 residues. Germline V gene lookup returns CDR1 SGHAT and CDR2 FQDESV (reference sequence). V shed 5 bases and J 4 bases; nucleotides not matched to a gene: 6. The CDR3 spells CASSGGTGRTEAFF. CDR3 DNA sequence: TGTGCCAGCAGCGGGGGGACAGGACGCACTGAAGCTTTCTTT.

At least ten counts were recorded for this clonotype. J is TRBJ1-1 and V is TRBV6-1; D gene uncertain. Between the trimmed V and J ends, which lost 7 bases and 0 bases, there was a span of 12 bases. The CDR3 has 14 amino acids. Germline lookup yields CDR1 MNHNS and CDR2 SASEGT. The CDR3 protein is CASIGTGMNTEAFF. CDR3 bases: TGTGCCAGCATCGGTACGGGGATGAACACTGAAGCTTTCTTT.

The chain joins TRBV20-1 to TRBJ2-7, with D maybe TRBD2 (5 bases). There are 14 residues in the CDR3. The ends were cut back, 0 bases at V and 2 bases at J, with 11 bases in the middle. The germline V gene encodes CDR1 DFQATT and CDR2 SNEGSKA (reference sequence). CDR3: CSARDSRVTYEQYF. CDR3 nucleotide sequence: TGCAGTGCTAGAGATTCGAGGGTCACCTACGAGCAGTACTTC.

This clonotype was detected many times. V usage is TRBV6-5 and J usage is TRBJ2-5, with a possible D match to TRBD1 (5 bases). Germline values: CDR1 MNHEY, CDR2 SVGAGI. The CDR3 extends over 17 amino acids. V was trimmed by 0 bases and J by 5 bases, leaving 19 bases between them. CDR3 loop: CASSYSWGDDRPETQYF. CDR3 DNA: TGTGCCAGCAGTTACTCTTGGGGCGATGACCGCCCGGAGACCCAGTACTTC.

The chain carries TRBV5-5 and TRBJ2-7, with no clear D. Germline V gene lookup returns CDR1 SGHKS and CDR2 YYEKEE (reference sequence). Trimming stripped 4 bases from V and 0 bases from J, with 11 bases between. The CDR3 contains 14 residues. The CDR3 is CASSRTAASYEQYF. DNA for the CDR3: TGTGCCAGCAGCAGGACCGCTGCCTCCTACGAGCAGTACTTC.

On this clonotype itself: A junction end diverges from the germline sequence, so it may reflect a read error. CDR3 region: CASGIPGGQLNTEAFF. In nucleotides, the CDR3 is TGTGCCAGCGGCATCCCAGGGGGCCAACTGAACACTGAGGCTTTCTTT. V and J are TRBV9 and TRBJ1-1, with 8 bases lining up with TRBD1. Germline loops: CDR1 SGDLS, CDR2 YYNGEE. The CDR3 has 16 residues.

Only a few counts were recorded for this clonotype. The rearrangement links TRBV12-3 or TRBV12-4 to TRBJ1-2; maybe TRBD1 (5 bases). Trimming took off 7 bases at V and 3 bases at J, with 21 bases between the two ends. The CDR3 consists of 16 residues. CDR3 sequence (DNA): TGTGCCAGCACCAGACGGAAGGGACGGCCCCACTATGGCTACACCTTC. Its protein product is CASTRRKGRPHYGYTF.